What follows are 10 T cell receptor beta chains derived from one specimen sequenced in a study of monozygotic twins with inflammatory bowel disease. TCRdb derives one entry per CDR3 protein from the 5' RACE reads, leaving out DNA. Recorded for this sample: around 190,000 distinct CDR3 sequences. Sequencing was carried out using blood. The receptors derive from a human donor with ulcerative colitis or Crohn's disease, or a healthy co-twin of an affected twin (not recorded which).

This chain connects TRBV15 to TRBJ1-2; the D call from TCRdb, TRBD1, cannot be confirmed without DNA. CDR3 length: 13 amino acids. CDR1 and CDR2 (germline): LNHNV, YYDKDF (reference sequence). The CDR3 reads CATSGPQQGGYTF.

The chain employs TRBV6-5 and TRBJ2-6. The CDR3 consists of 15 residues. CDR1 MNHEY and CDR2 SVGAGI come from the germline V gene. The CDR3 protein is CASSYGHSVQFVLTF.

The chain uses TRBV7-3 and TRBJ2-7; TCRdb's D call, TRBD1, is unchecked because there is no DNA. Germline V gives CDR1 SGHTA, CDR2 FQGTGA. This CDR3 contains 15 residues. CDR3 sequence: CASSLMGTGPYEQYF.

The chain is built from TRBV5-1 and TRBJ2-5; TCRdb outputs TRBD2, but without DNA this stays unchecked. The length of the CDR3 is 13 residues. Germline-derived CDR1 and CDR2 are SGHRS and YFSETQ. CDR3 sequence reads: CASSPGTTETQYF.

J is TRBJ2-7 and V is TRBV4-1; TCRdb outputs TRBD1, but without DNA this stays unchecked. The CDR3 covers 15 residues. The V gene's germline CDR1 is MGHRA and CDR2 YSYEKL. CDR3 in amino acids: CASSHRTGGINEQYF.

The CDR3: CASSVWGPNEQFF. This chain connects TRBV6-1 to TRBJ2-1; TCRdb's D call of TRBD2 is untestable without DNA. This CDR3 is 13 amino acids long. CDR1 and CDR2 from the germline V gene are MNHNS and SASEGT.

The V call is TRBV2, the J call TRBJ1-5; TCRdb's D call of TRBD1 is untestable without DNA. Germline V gene lookup returns CDR1 SNHLY and CDR2 FYNNEI. The CDR3 has 16 amino acids. The CDR3 protein is CASSEMGEMGNQPQHF.

This chain joins TRBV5-1 and TRBJ2-7; TCRdb picks TRBD1, but there is no DNA to check that call. The CDR3 consists of 18 residues. Germline CDR1 and CDR2: SGHRS and YFSETQ. CDR3 sequence reads: CASSLAGTFGRQAYEQYF.

This chain connects TRBV5-4 to TRBJ1-4; the TCRdb D gene call, TRBD1, has no DNA to confirm it. The CDR3 covers 16 residues. Germline V gives CDR1 SGHNT, CDR2 YYREEE (reference sequence). The CDR3 loop is CASSSGQGATNEKLFF. Variable domain in full (rest from reference TRBV5-4 and TRBJ1-4): ETGVTQSPTHLIKTRGQQVTLRCSSQSGHNTVSWYQQALGQGPQFIFQYYREEENGRGNFPPRFSGLQFPNYSSELNVNALELDDSALYLCASSSGQGATNEKLFFGSGTQLSVL.

The V call is TRBV20-1, the J call TRBJ2-7; TCRdb's D call of TRBD1 is untestable without DNA. Germline CDR1 and CDR2: DFQATT and SNEGSKA (reference sequence). The CDR3 has 14 residues. CDR3 region: CSARKGQNSYEQYF.